What follows is one T cell receptor beta chain and its context. Compared with germline, one end of the junction differs, possibly owing to a read error. A library of TCRbeta sequences, prepared with unique molecular identifiers, was generated. TCRdb reprocessed the PCR reads via MiXCR and lists one record per CDR3 protein. The sample includes fewer than 550,000 distinct CDR3 sequences, approximately 10% of them seen just once. This sample is drawn from a study of T-cell reconstitution after alpha-beta-depleted transplantation in children. There are 13 residues in the CDR3. Germline lookup yields CDR1 SGHNT and CDR2 YYREEE (reference sequence).

This TCR was recovered from a female patient aged 2-9 years who had a stem cell transplant for aplastic anemia, so the T cells may come from the graft donor. Sequencing used PBMCs, mostly from graft donor cells, obtained 180 days after TCRalphabeta/CD19-depleted stem cell transplant. The rearrangement uses TRBV5-4 and TRBJ1-2, with a possible D match to TRBD1 (5 bases). The CDR3 bases are TGTGCCATCAGCTTCCTCGGGGCGGGTGGCTACACCTTC. Amino acid sequence: CAISFLGAGGYTF.